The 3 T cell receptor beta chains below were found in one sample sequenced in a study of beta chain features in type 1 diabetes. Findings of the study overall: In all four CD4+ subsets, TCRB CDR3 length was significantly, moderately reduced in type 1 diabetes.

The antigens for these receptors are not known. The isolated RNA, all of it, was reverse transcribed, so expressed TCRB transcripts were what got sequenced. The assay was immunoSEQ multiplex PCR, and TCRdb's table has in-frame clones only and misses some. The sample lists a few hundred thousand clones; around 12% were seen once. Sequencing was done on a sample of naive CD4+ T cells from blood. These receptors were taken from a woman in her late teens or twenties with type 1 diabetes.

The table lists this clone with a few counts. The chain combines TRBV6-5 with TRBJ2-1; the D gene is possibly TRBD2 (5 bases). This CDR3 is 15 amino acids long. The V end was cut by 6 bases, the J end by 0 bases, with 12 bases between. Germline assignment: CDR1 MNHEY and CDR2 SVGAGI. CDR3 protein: CASSRALASYNEQFF. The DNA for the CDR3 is TGTGCCAGCAGCCGGGCGCTAGCCTCCTACAATGAGCAGTTCTTC.

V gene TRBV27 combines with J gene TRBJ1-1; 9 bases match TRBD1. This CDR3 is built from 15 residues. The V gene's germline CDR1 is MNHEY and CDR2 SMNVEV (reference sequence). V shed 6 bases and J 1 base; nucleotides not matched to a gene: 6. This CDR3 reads CASRLQGATNTEAFF. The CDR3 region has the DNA TGTGCCAGCAGACTACAGGGGGCTACGAACACTGAAGCTTTCTTT.

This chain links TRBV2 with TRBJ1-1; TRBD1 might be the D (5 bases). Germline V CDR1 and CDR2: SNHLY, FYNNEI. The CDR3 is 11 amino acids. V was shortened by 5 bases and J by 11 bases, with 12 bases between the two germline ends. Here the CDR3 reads CASSLGGDAFF. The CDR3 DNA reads TGTGCCAGCAGTTTGGGGGGTGATGCTTTCTTT.